The 16 T cell receptor beta chains reported below all come from one sample, sequenced in a study of T cells in Graves' hyperthyroidism and ophthalmopathy. Amplified TCR beta CDR3 regions came from RNA transcripts. The primer set for the first-round RT-PCR of the TCR CDR3 was HTBI. TCRdb re-analysed the multiplex PCR reads in MiXCR, keeping a single row per CDR3 protein. The table includes some 550,000 distinct CDR3 sequences, about a sixth detected once. Sequencing was performed on blood. These receptors originate from a woman aged 40-49 years with Graves' ophthalmopathy.

This clonotype was seen many times. The V call is TRBV28, the J call TRBJ2-7, with D possibly TRBD1 on 6 matching bases. This CDR3 has 14 amino acids. The germline CDR1 and CDR2 sequences are MDHEN and SYDVKM. V lost 7 bases, J lost 4 bases, and 17 bases lay in between. The CDR3 sequence is CASTSMGAIYEQYF. DNA of the CDR3: TGTGCCAGCACCTCGATGGGGGCGATATACGAGCAGTACTTC. Full variable domain (missing parts from reference TRBV28 and TRBJ2-7): DVKVTQSSRYLVKRTGEKVFLECVQDMDHENMFWYRQDPGLGLRLIYFSYDVKMKEKGDIPEGYSVSREKKERFSLILESASTNQTSMYLCASTSMGAIYEQYFGPGTRLTVT.

This clonotype showed up many times. V and J are TRBV30 and TRBJ1-5; 7 bases are shared with TRBD1. The V gene end was trimmed by 0 bases and the J gene end by 3 bases; junction bases not matched to a gene: 2. The CDR3 is made up of 14 amino acids. CDR1 is GTSNPN and CDR2 is SVGIG in the germline V gene (reference sequence). The CDR3 DNA reads TGTGCCTGGAGTGTGGGACAGTTCAATCAGCCCCAGCATTTT. Translated, it gives CAWSVGQFNQPQHF.

The sample holds many counts of this clonotype. J is TRBJ1-5 and V is TRBV3-1; a possible D gene is TRBD1 (6 bases). The CDR3 is 16 amino acids. V was trimmed by 1 base and J by 4 bases, leaving 14 bases between them. Looked up from germline, CDR1 is LGHDT and CDR2 is YNNKEL (reference sequence). The CDR3 DNA reads TGTGCCAGCAGCCAAGGGACCAGGGGAGGGAATCAGCCCCAGCATTTT. Its protein is CASSQGTRGGNQPQHF.

This clonotype came up many times. The chain carries TRBV11-2 and TRBJ1-1; the D is unclear. The germline CDR1 and CDR2 sequences are SGHAT and FQNNGV. Trimming pared 0 bases from V and 3 bases from J, leaving 11 bases between. This CDR3 region has 15 residues. CDR3 in amino acids: CASSLDLHEDTEAFF. CDR3 sequence (DNA): TGTGCCAGCAGCTTAGATCTGCATGAGGACACTGAAGCTTTCTTT.

This clonotype was recorded a few times. This sequence joins TRBV18 and TRBJ1-6; D unclear. The germline V gene has CDR1 KGHSH and CDR2 LQKENI. With 4 bases removed from V and 7 bases from J, the gap between germline ends came to 14 bases. The CDR3 covers 15 residues. The CDR3 loop reads CASSLLSIDNSPLHF. The CDR3 DNA is TGTGCCAGCTCACTCTTGTCGATCGACAATTCACCCCTCCACTTT.

The sample holds many counts of this clonotype. This chain links TRBV28 with TRBJ2-7, with D perhaps TRBD2 (5 bases). CDR1 MDHEN and CDR2 SYDVKM come from the germline V gene. V gave up 2 bases and J gave up 2 bases, with 10 bases separating them. This CDR3 is 14 amino acids long. Written as DNA, the CDR3 is TGTGCCAGCAGTTTACTTGAGGGCACCTACGAGCAGTACTTC. This gives the protein CASSLLEGTYEQYF.

A word on this clonotype: The junction shows a germline mismatch at one end, possibly a read error. This rearrangement joins TRBV7-9 to TRBJ2-1; D is possibly TRBD1 or TRBD2 (5 bases each). CDR1 is SEHNR, CDR2 FQNEAQ, per germline (reference sequence). There are 14 residues in the CDR3. The CDR3 DNA sequence: TGTGCCAGCAGCCCCCGGGACGGCTTCGATGAGCAGTCCTTC. Residues: CASSPRDGFDEQSF.

The sample holds many counts of this clonotype. This chain links TRBV2 with TRBJ2-5; 8 nucleotides line up with TRBD1. CDR3 size: 12 residues. Germline V CDR1 and CDR2: SNHLY, FYNNEI. J gave up 5 bases and V 5 bases, and 1 base lay outside the gene matches. The chain's CDR3 is CASSQGAETQYF. CDR3 coding DNA: TGTGCCAGCAGTCAGGGGGCGGAGACCCAGTACTTC.

Notes on this clonotype: This may stem from a read error, because a much larger clone lies one nucleotide away. The V and J genes are TRBV4-1 and TRBJ2-3, with D perhaps TRBD2 (6 bases). The CDR3 consists of 16 residues. Germline CDR1 MGHRA, CDR2 YSYEKL. Written as DNA, the CDR3 is TGCGCCAGCAGCCAAGTACTAGCAGCTAGCACAGGTACGCAGTATTTT. Translated, it gives CASSQVLAASTGTQYF.

The V and J genes are TRBV2 and TRBJ2-4; TRBD1 matches 10 bases. J lost 10 bases, V lost 6 bases, and 9 bases had no gene match. CDR1 is SNHLY and CDR2 is FYNNEI in the germline V gene. The CDR3 length is 14 residues. CDR3 protein: CASSPARTGGIQYF. CDR3 DNA sequence: TGTGCCAGCAGCCCAGCGAGGACAGGGGGTATTCAGTACTTC. Complete variable domain (other parts from reference TRBV2 and TRBJ2-4): EPEVTQTPSHQVTQMGQEVILRCVPISNHLYFYWYRQILGQKVEFLVSFYNNEISEKSEIFDDQFSVERPDGSNFTLKIRSTKLEDSAMYFCASSPARTGGIQYFGAGTRLSVL.

This clonotype was recorded many times. The rearrangement uses TRBV5-1 and TRBJ2-3; TRBD1 or TRBD2 may be the D gene (6 bases each). Trimming removed 0 bases at V and 2 bases at J, with 16 bases between. This CDR3 is built from 17 residues. CDR1 is SGHRS, CDR2 YFSETQ, per germline. The CDR3 region has the DNA TGCGCCAGCAGCTTGGCGGGCCTGGGGGGCCTCACAGATACGCAGTATTTT. Amino acids: CASSLAGLGGLTDTQYF.

This clonotype was seen ten or more times. This sequence joins TRBV6-1 and TRBJ1-1; D is ambiguous. CDR3 length: 14 residues. CDR1 and CDR2 (germline): MNHNS, SASEGT. The V end was cut by 2 bases, the J end by 5 bases, with 12 bases between. In nucleotides, the CDR3 is TGTGCCAGCAGTGAATCTCAAAGGAGGACTGAAGCTTTCTTT. Amino acids: CASSESQRRTEAFF.

This clonotype showed up many times. The rearrangement joins TRBV20-1 to TRBJ2-1, with TRBD1 identical over 9 bases. V gave up 3 bases and J gave up 4 bases; unmatched junction bases: 7. The CDR3 length is 15 residues. The germline gives CDR1 DFQATT, CDR2 SNEGSKA (reference sequence). The CDR3 DNA reads as TGCAGTGCTAGGGAAACGGGGACAGGGTACAATGAGCAGTTCTTC. Its protein product is CSARETGTGYNEQFF.

With respect to this clonotype: This may be a read error: a much more frequent sequence differs by one nucleotide. This rearrangement joins TRBV13 to TRBJ1-1; no reliable D call. The CDR3 extends over 16 amino acids. Trimming stripped 0 bases from V and 3 bases from J, with 14 bases between. Germline CDR1 reads PRHDT; CDR2 reads FYEKMQ (reference sequence). The CDR3 bases are TGTGCCAGCAGCTTAGGTTTTGGGGTTGGAGACACTGAAGCTTTCTTT. It translates to CASSLGFGVGDTEAFF.

V usage is TRBV12-3 or TRBV12-4 and J usage is TRBJ2-3; D is perhaps TRBD2 (5 bases). This CDR3 is 15 amino acids long. The V gene lost 1 base and the J gene lost 4 bases, with 12 bases spanning the gap. CDR3 sequence reads: CASSLERVPPDTQYF. As DNA, the CDR3 is TGTGCCAGCAGTTTAGAGAGGGTTCCCCCAGATACGCAGTATTTT.

This clonotype has a handful of counts. The chain uses TRBV27 and TRBJ2-1; 11 bases are a match to TRBD2. Looked up from germline, CDR1 is MNHEY and CDR2 is SMNVEV (reference sequence). The ends lost 6 bases at V and 2 bases at J; junction bases unmatched: 6. The CDR3 sequence is 16 residues long. CDR3 DNA sequence: TGTGCCAGCAGCCCCACTAGCGGGGGACCCTACAATGAGCAGTTCTTC. It specifies CASSPTSGGPYNEQFF.